This passage covers 29 T cell receptor beta chains from one sample sequenced in a study of cytomegalovirus exposure and HLA in healthy donors. The PCR ran on 60 Vbeta and 13 Jbeta primers. Measured with immunoSEQ multiplex PCR; TCRdb has only the in-frame clones, and not every one. The data contain about 130,000 clones, roughly 71% of them singletons. The specimen was PBMCs. All receptors derive from a woman aged 45-65 years in good health and CMV-seropositive.

This chain joins TRBV5-1 and TRBJ2-1; the D is unclear. With 0 bases removed from V and 6 bases from J, the gap between germline ends came to 7 bases. This CDR3 spans 13 amino acids. CDR1 and CDR2 from the germline V gene are SGHRS and YFSETQ. Here the CDR3 reads CASSLGLSNEQFF. The CDR3 DNA reads as TGCGCCAGCAGCTTGGGGCTTTCCAATGAGCAGTTCTTC.

Comment on this clone: The germline gene is not matched at one end of the junction; a read error may be the cause. The rearrangement links TRBV7-9 to TRBJ2-7; D call uncertain. CDR1 is SEHNR and CDR2 is FQNEAQ in the germline V gene (reference sequence). This CDR3 is 14 amino acids long. In DNA, the CDR3 is TGTTCCAGCAGCCTTTCTGAGTATACCTACGAGCAGTACTTC. Residues: CSSSLSEYTYEQYF.

In DNA, the CDR3 is TGCGCCAGCAGCTTGGTAGCGGGGGGGCCATTTGATACGCAGTATTTT. As protein: CASSLVAGGPFDTQYF. The J gene is TRBJ2-3, the V gene TRBV5-1; TRBD2 matches 11 bases. This CDR3 has 16 residues. The J segment lost 6 bases and the V segment lost 0 bases, leaving 6 bases of the junction unmatched. Germline values: CDR1 SGHRS, CDR2 YFSETQ.

The chain couples TRBV2 to TRBJ2-2; D not certain. V lost 1 base and J 4 bases, leaving 7 bases between the germline ends. There are 14 residues in the CDR3. Germline V gene lookup returns CDR1 SNHLY and CDR2 FYNNEI. The CDR3 nucleotides are TGTGCCAGCAGTGAAGTTAGTGCCACCGGGGAGCTGTTTTTT. Residues: CASSEVSATGELFF.

The V and J genes are TRBV16 and TRBJ1-1, with a tentative D call TRBD1 (6 bases). Germline V gene lookup returns CDR1 KGHSY and CDR2 FQNENV. Trimming stripped 0 bases from V and 7 bases from J, with 18 bases between. The CDR3 length is 16 residues. The CDR3 bases are TGTGCCAGCAGCCAATCCCCTGCGGCAGGGGCCGGTGAAGCTTTCTTT. It specifies CASSQSPAAGAGEAFF.

V gene TRBV2 combines with J gene TRBJ1-2, with D possibly TRBD1 on 5 matching bases. Germline loops: CDR1 SNHLY, CDR2 FYNNEI. The CDR3 length is 13 residues. Trimming left V 10 bases short and J 5 bases short, with 17 bases between. The CDR3 DNA follows: TGTGCCACCGAAAACTCGGGGGGTTATGGCTACACCTTC. Protein product: CATENSGGYGYTF.

This clone was observed a single time. J is TRBJ2-1 and V is TRBV7-2; TRBD2 might be the D (6 bases). V lost 5 bases to trimming and J lost 0 bases, with 11 bases between them. CDR3 length equals 15 residues. The germline V gene has CDR1 SGHTA and CDR2 FQGNSA. In DNA, the CDR3 is TGTGCCAGCAGCGATAGCGGATACTCCTACAATGAGCAGTTCTTC. Protein: CASSDSGYSYNEQFF. Variable domain in full (rest from reference TRBV7-2 and TRBJ2-1): GAGVSQSPSNKVTEKGKDVELRCDPISGHTALYWYRQSLGQGLEFLIYFQGNSAPDKSGLPSDRFSAERTGGSVSTLTIQRTQQEDSAVYLCASSDSGYSYNEQFFGPGTRLTVL.

This clone was detected a few times. V is TRBV15 and J is TRBJ2-5; no firm D call. Germline values: CDR1 LNHNV, CDR2 YYDKDF (reference sequence). The CDR3 has 12 residues. Trimming shortened V by 0 bases and J by 7 bases, and 6 bases separated the two germline ends. The CDR3 loop reads CATSRDRGTQYF. CDR3 coding DNA: TGTGCCACCAGCAGAGATCGAGGGACCCAGTACTTC.

This clone turned up a few times. The chain employs TRBV6-6 and TRBJ1-5; a weak D match, TRBD1 (5 bases). The germline V gene has CDR1 MNHNY and CDR2 SVGAGI (reference sequence). The CDR3 extends over 15 amino acids. Trimming stripped 5 bases from V and 5 bases from J, with 16 bases between. DNA of the CDR3: TGTGCCAGCAGTCCGGACATAGGAGACCATCAGCCCCAGCATTTT. It yields the protein CASSPDIGDHQPQHF.

The rearrangement uses TRBV2 and TRBJ1-2, with D perhaps matching TRBD1 (5 bases). From germline, CDR1 is SNHLY and CDR2 FYNNEI. This CDR3 contains 16 residues. Trimming removed 4 bases at V and 6 bases at J, with 21 bases between. This CDR3 is CASSAGLGVTINGYTF. CDR3 DNA sequence: TGTGCCAGCAGTGCAGGGCTAGGGGTTACAATCAATGGCTACACCTTC.

The V and J genes are TRBV19 and TRBJ1-2; D is unclear. Germline lookup yields CDR1 LNHDA and CDR2 SQIVND (reference sequence). There are 12 residues in the CDR3. V lost 3 bases and J 1 base, leaving 3 bases between the germline ends. In nucleotides, the CDR3 is TGTGCCAGTAGTATGTATAACTATGGCTACACCTTC. Translation: CASSMYNYGYTF. The variable domain in full, completed from reference TRBV19 and TRBJ1-2, reads DGGITQSPKYLFRKEGQNVTLSCEQNLNHDAMYWYRQDPGQGLRLIYYSQIVNDFQKGDIAEGYSVSREKKESFPLTVTSAQKNPTAFYLCASSMYNYGYTFGSGTRLTVV.

The rearrangement links TRBV4-1 to TRBJ2-1; 7 nucleotides agree with TRBD2. The germline gives CDR1 MGHRA, CDR2 YSYEKL. Unmatched junction bases numbered 6, after V lost 4 bases and J lost 0 bases. This CDR3 region has 16 residues. The CDR3 nucleotides are TGCGCCAGCAGCCTCAAAGCGGGGAGCTCCTACAATGAGCAGTTCTTC. Translated: CASSLKAGSSYNEQFF.

The chain combines TRBV19 with TRBJ1-5; 8 bases match TRBD1. The CDR3 covers 15 residues. J was trimmed by 4 bases and V by 6 bases; bases with no gene match: 8. Looked up from germline, CDR1 is LNHDA and CDR2 is SQIVND (reference sequence). Here the CDR3 DNA reads TGTGCCAGTAGCCAGGGGGCGGGAAGGAATCAGCCCCAGCATTTT. Protein: CASSQGAGRNQPQHF.

V is TRBV5-1 and J is TRBJ2-3; 14 bases map to TRBD2. Germline loops: CDR1 SGHRS, CDR2 YFSETQ. V was clipped by 8 bases and J by 6 bases; unmatched bases: 11. The CDR3 covers 16 residues. The CDR3 loop is CASYPRLAGGRDTQYF. DNA for the CDR3: TGCGCCAGTTATCCCCGACTAGCGGGGGGGAGGGATACGCAGTATTTT.

This sequence joins TRBV21-1 and TRBJ1-5; the table assigns TRBD1, which was not confirmed against the DNA. TRBV21-1 has pseudogene status. The CDR3 has 16 amino acids. CDR3 amino acids: CASSLRAGGRNQPQHF. CDR3 sequence (DNA): TGTGCCAGCAGCCTGAGGGCAGGGGGACGGAATCAGCCCCAGCATTTT.

Here the CDR3 DNA reads TGCGCCAGCAGCTATGACGGACTAGGCGGAGATACGCAGTATTTT. Translated: CASSYDGLGGDTQYF. The genes are TRBV5-1 and TRBJ2-3; 7 nucleotides agree with TRBD2. The CDR3 length is 15 residues. Looked up from germline, CDR1 is SGHRS and CDR2 is YFSETQ. V shed 3 bases, J shed 5 bases, and the junction held 9 bases outside the gene matches.

J is TRBJ1-5 and V is TRBV2, with 9 bases lining up with TRBD1. The V gene end was trimmed by 8 bases and the J gene end by 3 bases; junction bases not matched to a gene: 8. Germline lookup yields CDR1 SNHLY and CDR2 FYNNEI. The CDR3 consists of 15 residues. The CDR3 DNA sequence: TGTGCCAGCGGGGGGGGACAGGGCAACAATCAGCCCCAGCATTTT. It codes for CASGGGQGNNQPQHF.

The sample holds one count of this clone. The V gene is TRBV29-1, the J gene TRBJ1-1; D gene ambiguous. The CDR3 length is 12 residues. Trimming removed 6 bases from V and 5 bases from J, with 13 bases in between. The germline gives CDR1 SQVTM, CDR2 ANQGSEA. The CDR3 sequence is CSVRRRGTEAFF. The CDR3 bases are TGCAGCGTGAGGCGTCGTGGGACTGAAGCTTTCTTT.

The V gene is TRBV5-4, the J gene TRBJ1-2; D uncertain. Germline values: CDR1 SGHNT, CDR2 YYREEE (reference sequence). The V and J ends lost 0 bases and 3 bases respectively, with 6 bases between them. The length of the CDR3 is 13 residues. The CDR3 spells CASSLGRDYGYTF. As DNA, the CDR3 is TGTGCCAGCAGCTTGGGGCGGGACTATGGCTACACCTTC.

The chain links TRBV10-1 to TRBJ2-3; 8 bases are shared with TRBD1. The CDR3 is 15 amino acids. Germline CDR1 WNHNN, CDR2 SYGVQD (reference sequence). The V and J ends lost 3 bases and 4 bases, in that order; junction bases with no gene match: 6. The CDR3: CASSDVTGVADTQYF. CDR3 nucleotides: TGCGCCAGCAGTGATGTGACAGGGGTTGCAGATACGCAGTATTTT.

The chain is built from TRBV10-3 and TRBJ2-7; 8 bases fit TRBD2. CDR1 is ENHRY and CDR2 is SYGVKD in the germline V gene. This CDR3 has 15 residues. V shed 8 bases and J 6 bases; nucleotides not matched to a gene: 15. CDR3 amino acids: CAIDSSDGGASEQYF. Here the CDR3 DNA reads TGTGCCATCGACTCCTCTGACGGGGGGGCCTCCGAGCAGTACTTC.

J is TRBJ2-3 and V is TRBV10-3, with D possibly matching TRBD2 (6 bases). V was shortened by 2 bases and J by 6 bases, with 15 bases between the two germline ends. This CDR3 has 15 amino acids. CDR1 and CDR2 from the germline V gene are ENHRY and SYGVKD. The CDR3 spells CAISETRGIKDTQYF. Written as DNA, the CDR3 is TGTGCCATCAGTGAGACGCGGGGAATCAAGGATACGCAGTATTTT.

The genes are TRBV4-1 and TRBJ2-7; possibly TRBD1 for D (5 bases). Germline CDR1 and CDR2: MGHRA and YSYEKL. CDR3 length: 15 amino acids. The V and J ends lost 0 bases and 9 bases respectively, with 18 bases between them. For the CDR3, the DNA is TGCGCCAGCAGCCAAGAAAGGCAACAGACGCAGGGGCAGTACTTC. Protein product: CASSQERQQTQGQYF.

The genes are TRBV7-8 and TRBJ2-3; 10 bases are a match to TRBD1. The CDR3 totals 16 residues. With V trimmed by 3 bases and J by 9 bases, 12 bases remained unmatched. CDR1 SGHVS and CDR2 FQNEAQ come from the germline V gene. In DNA form, the CDR3 reads TGTGCCAGCAGCTTCGACGGGACAGGGGATAGTTGCACGCAGTATTTT. Translation: CASSFDGTGDSCTQYF. Together with reference TRBV7-8 and TRBJ2-3, the CDR3 gives the full variable domain: GAGVSQSPRYKVAKRGQDVALRCDPISGHVSLFWYQQALGQGPEFLTYFQNEAQLDKSGLPSDRFFAERPEGSVSTLKIQRTQQEDSAVYLCASSFDGTGDSCTQYFGPGTRLTVL.

The chain couples TRBV21-1 to TRBJ1-1; the tabulated D call, TRBD1, remains unverified against the DNA. TRBV21-1 constitutes a pseudogene. The CDR3 contains 16 residues. The CDR3 spells CASSQTVLDLGTEAFF. CDR3 coding DNA: TGTGCCAGCAGCCAGACAGTCCTCGATCTAGGCACTGAAGCTTTCTTT.

V is TRBV5-1 and J is TRBJ2-5; D ambiguous. Germline CDR1 is SGHRS and CDR2 is YFSETQ. The CDR3 totals 13 residues. Trimming took off 6 bases at V and 1 base at J, with 10 bases between the two ends. CDR3 sequence reads: CASNPDTQETQYF. CDR3 sequence (DNA): TGCGCCAGCAACCCAGATACCCAAGAGACCCAGTACTTC. Full variable domain (remainder filled in from reference TRBV5-1 and TRBJ2-5): KAGVTQTPRYLIKTRGQQVTLSCSPISGHRSVSWYQQTPGQGLQFLFEYFSETQRNKGNFPGRFSGRQFSNSRSEMNVSTLELGDSALYLCASNPDTQETQYFGPGTRLLVL.

The rearrangement joins TRBV4-3 to TRBJ2-5; 10 bases are shared with TRBD1. The CDR3 is made up of 16 amino acids. The trim removed 4 bases at V and 2 bases at J, leaving 7 bases unmatched. CDR1 and CDR2 (germline): LGHNA, YSLEER. The CDR3 nucleotides are TGCGCCAGCAGCCCCCGGACAGGGGGAGGGCAAGAGACCCAGTACTTC. Translating gives CASSPRTGGGQETQYF.

V is TRBV11-3 and J is TRBJ2-1, with a weak D call TRBD1 (6 bases). The CDR3 is 12 residues long. Germline V gene lookup returns CDR1 SGHNT and CDR2 YENEEA. The V gene lost 5 bases and the J gene lost 9 bases, with 11 bases spanning the gap. CDR3 nucleotides: TGTGCCAGCAGCCTACAGGGCGGTGAGCAGTTCTTC. The encoded protein is CASSLQGGEQFF.

Worth noting for this clone: The identical CDR3 is also encoded by other nucleotide sequences in the sample. The V gene is TRBV7-2, the J gene TRBJ2-2; 10 bases fit TRBD1. This CDR3 is built from 15 residues. Per the germline V gene, CDR1 is SGHTA and CDR2 is FQGNSA. V lost 3 bases, J lost 9 bases, and 7 bases stayed unmatched. CDR3 in DNA: TGTGCCAGCAGCTTTCAACTGGGACAGGGGAGGGAGCTGTTTTTT. This translates into CASSFQLGQGRELFF.